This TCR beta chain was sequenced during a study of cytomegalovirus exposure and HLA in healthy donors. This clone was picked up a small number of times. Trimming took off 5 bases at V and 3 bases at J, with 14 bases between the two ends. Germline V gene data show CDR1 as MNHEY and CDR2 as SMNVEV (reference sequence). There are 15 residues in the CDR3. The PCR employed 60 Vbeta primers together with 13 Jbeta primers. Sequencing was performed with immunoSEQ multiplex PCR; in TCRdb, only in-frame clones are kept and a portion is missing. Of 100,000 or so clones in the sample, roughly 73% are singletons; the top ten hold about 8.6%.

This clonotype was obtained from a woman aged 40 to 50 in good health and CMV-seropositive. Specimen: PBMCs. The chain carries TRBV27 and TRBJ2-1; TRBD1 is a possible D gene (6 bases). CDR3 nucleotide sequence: TGTGCCAGCAGTCCAGCAGGACAGTACTACAATGAGCAGTTCTTC. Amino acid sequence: CASSPAGQYYNEQFF.